This paragraph reports one T cell receptor (beta chain). Its target is not known. These data are taken from a study of cytomegalovirus exposure and HLA in healthy donors. CDR3 length: 15 residues. CDR1 MDHEN and CDR2 SYDVKM come from the germline V gene. Losses at the gene ends were 4 bases for V and 7 bases for J; bases not matched to a gene: 11. The PCR ran on 60 Vbeta and 13 Jbeta primers. Original processing methods: About 12 million shared chains were among the roughly 78 million unique TCR beta chains that a later analysis counted. The protocol was immunoSEQ multiplex PCR, while the TCRdb copy is restricted to in-frame clones and leaves out a portion. V and J calls and clone size are as listed in that table; D and trimming were resolved from the DNA. This listing includes roughly 200,000 clones. The study's findings and limits: The study found most TCR sequences rare, yet found some public TCRs in many donors. The listing of approximately 160 TCR beta chains classed them as cytomegalovirus-associated.

Sample: PBMCs. The receptor's source is a man under 40 in good health and CMV-seronegative. V and J are TRBV28 and TRBJ1-2; 8 nucleotides agree with TRBD1. The chain's CDR3 is CASSSSRGPDGGYTF. CDR3 DNA: TGTGCCAGCAGTTCCTCCAGGGGGCCCGATGGTGGCTACACCTTC.